The rows below give T cell receptor beta chains drawn from one sample of a study of beta chain features in type 1 diabetes. Libraries were prepared by immunoSEQ multiplex PCR; TCRdb keeps only in-frame clonotypes and omits some of them. The sample lists 600,000 to 700,000 clones, around 15% occurring once. Sequencing used naive CD4+ T cells from blood. The receptors were sampled from a man younger than 35 with type 1 diabetes. CDR3s include the opening cysteine and the closing phenylalanine or tryptophan. D genes are given only for firm matches. Expanded clones get a size class; other rows say once, few or many, or leave the size out.

v_gene	j_gene	d_gene	abundance	CDR3nt	CDR3aa
TRBV18	TRBJ1-1	TRBD1	few	TGTGCCAGCCTGGGACAGGGAGGCACTGAAGCTTTCTTT	CASLGQGGTEAFF
TRBV4-1	TRBJ2-7	-	-	TGCGCCAGCAGCCTAGGATCCCTTGTTGGGGACTACGAGCAGTACTTC	CASSLGSLVGDYEQYF
TRBV5-1	TRBJ1-4	TRBD1	-	TGCGCCAGCAGCTTGGAGGGACAGCAAGGGACTAATGAAAAACTGTTTTTT	CASSLEGQQGTNEKLFF
TRBV7-8	TRBJ2-3	TRBD2	-	TGTGCCAGCAGCTTGGGAATAACTAGCGGTAGCACAGATACGCAGTATTTT	CASSLGITSGSTDTQYF
TRBV12-5	TRBJ2-1	-	-	TGTGCTAGTGGCCCCCATGCAGGGGTTGTCAATGAGCAGTTCTTC	CASGPHAGVVNEQFF
TRBV23-1	TRBJ1-2	TRBD1	-	TGCGCCAGCAGTCATTTACCGGGACAGACCCCTTCGGGCTACACCTTC	CASSHLPGQTPSGYTF
TRBV7-6	TRBJ2-5	TRBD2	few	TGTGCCAGCAGCTTAGTCTCCGGGATAGCGGGGGGAGAGACCCAGTACTTC	CASSLVSGIAGGETQYF
TRBV29-1	TRBJ2-1	TRBD2	-	TGCAGCGCCAAACTAGCGGGGGAGCAGTTCTTC	CSAKLAGEQFF
TRBV7-2	TRBJ2-1	TRBD2	few	TGTGCCAGCAGCTCCTACGGGGGGAACTCCTACAATGAGCAGTTCTTC	CASSSYGGNSYNEQFF
TRBV28	TRBJ2-2	-	-	TGTGCCAGCAGTTTACGGGGCACTTCCACCGGGGAGCTGTTTTTT	CASSLRGTSTGELFF
TRBV4-2	TRBJ2-7	-	-	TGTGCCAGCAGCCAAGATCTTACTAGCCCTACTTTCGAGCAGTACTTC	CASSQDLTSPTFEQYF
TRBV14	TRBJ2-5	-	few	TGTGCCAGCAGCCGAGAACCCCAAGAGACCCAGTACTTC	CASSREPQETQYF
TRBV30	TRBJ1-1	TRBD1	-	TGTGCCTGGAGGGGACAGGGGGCTGCTGAAGCTTTCTTT	CAWRGQGAAEAFF
TRBV4-1	TRBJ2-4	-	-	TGCGCCAGCAGCCAAGTCGGGCTAGCCAAAAACATTCAGTACTTC	CASSQVGLAKNIQYF
TRBV2	TRBJ1-5	-	-	TGTGCCAGCACCCGGGACTCCATGGGCAATCAGCCCCAGCATTTT	CASTRDSMGNQPQHF
TRBV18	TRBJ1-1	-	-	TGTGCCAGCTCACCAGGGAGTGACACTGAAGCTTTCTTT	CASSPGSDTEAFF
TRBV2	TRBJ2-1	-	-	TGTGCCAGCAGTGAAGGCAGCTTGGGGCAGTTCTTC	CASSEGSLGQFF